The clone carrying this T cell receptor beta chain was found a few times. Its antigen is unidentified. This sample was taken from a study of blood T cells in healthy people across ages. Using a J-beta primer mix together with a sample-barcoded 5' primer, a second PCR was run for roughly 6 to 12 cycles. MiXCR, applied by TCRdb to the 5' RACE reads, yields one record per CDR3 protein. This sample has about 1 million distinct CDR3 sequences, with roughly a quarter found just once. CDR1 and CDR2 from the germline V gene are LNHDA and SQIVND (reference sequence). The ends were cut back, 7 bases at V and 8 bases at J, with 11 bases in the middle. The CDR3 spans 11 residues. General study points: PBMCs left unsorted prevented a conclusive naive versus antigen-experienced comparison.

This sample also appeared in a second study, on T cells of mothers and their children. That investigation notes: Three healthy Caucasian mothers and their six children were the donors. All RNA that had been extracted was used for cDNA synthesis at around 1.4 ug per 15 ul. Overlap ran slightly, non-significantly higher for related than unrelated mother-child pairs.

The rearrangement joins TRBV19 to TRBJ1-1, with D possibly TRBD1 on 5 matching bases. The clonotype was recovered from a girl aged 2-10 years in good health. Material for sequencing was blood. The CDR3 bases are TGTGCCAGTATGGGGGAGATAGAAGCTTTCTTT. Translated: CASMGEIEAFF.